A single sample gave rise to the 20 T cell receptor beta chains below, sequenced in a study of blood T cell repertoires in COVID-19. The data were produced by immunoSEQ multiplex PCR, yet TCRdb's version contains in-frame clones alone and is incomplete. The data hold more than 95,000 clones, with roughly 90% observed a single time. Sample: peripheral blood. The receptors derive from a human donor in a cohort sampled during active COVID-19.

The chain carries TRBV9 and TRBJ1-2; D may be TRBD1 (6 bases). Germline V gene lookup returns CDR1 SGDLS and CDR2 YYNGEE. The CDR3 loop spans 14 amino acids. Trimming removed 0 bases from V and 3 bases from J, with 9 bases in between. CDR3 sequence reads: CASSVGAGDYGYTF. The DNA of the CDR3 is TGTGCCAGCAGCGTAGGGGCAGGGGACTATGGCTACACCTTC.

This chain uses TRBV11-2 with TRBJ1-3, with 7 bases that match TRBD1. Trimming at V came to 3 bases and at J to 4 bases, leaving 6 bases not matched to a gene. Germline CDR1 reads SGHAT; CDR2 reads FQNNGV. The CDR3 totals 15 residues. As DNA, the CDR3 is TGTGCCAGCAGCTTCATTACAGGGGTCGGAAACACCATATATTTT. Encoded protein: CASSFITGVGNTIYF.

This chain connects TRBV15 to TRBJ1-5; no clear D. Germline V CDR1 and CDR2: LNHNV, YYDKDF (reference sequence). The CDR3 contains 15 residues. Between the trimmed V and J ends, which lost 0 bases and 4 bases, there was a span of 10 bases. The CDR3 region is CATSRDVAVNQPQHF. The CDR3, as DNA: TGTGCCACCAGCAGAGATGTGGCCGTTAATCAGCCCCAGCATTTT.

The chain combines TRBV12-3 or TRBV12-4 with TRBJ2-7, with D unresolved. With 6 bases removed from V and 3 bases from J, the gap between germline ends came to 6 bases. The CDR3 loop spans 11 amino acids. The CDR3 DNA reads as TGTGCCAGCAGGATCGGCTACGAGCAGTACTTC. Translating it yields CASRIGYEQYF.

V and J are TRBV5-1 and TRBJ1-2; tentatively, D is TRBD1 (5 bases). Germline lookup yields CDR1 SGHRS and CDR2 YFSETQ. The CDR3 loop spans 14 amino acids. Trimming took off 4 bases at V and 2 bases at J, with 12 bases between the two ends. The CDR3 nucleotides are TGCGCCAGCAGCCCAATGGGGGGGAACTATGGCTACACCTTC. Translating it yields CASSPMGGNYGYTF.

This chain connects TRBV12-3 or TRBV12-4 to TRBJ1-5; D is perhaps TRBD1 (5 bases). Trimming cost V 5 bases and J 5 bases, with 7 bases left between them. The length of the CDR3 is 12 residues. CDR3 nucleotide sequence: TGTGCCAGCAGTCCAGGGTATCAGCCCCAGCATTTT. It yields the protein CASSPGYQPQHF.

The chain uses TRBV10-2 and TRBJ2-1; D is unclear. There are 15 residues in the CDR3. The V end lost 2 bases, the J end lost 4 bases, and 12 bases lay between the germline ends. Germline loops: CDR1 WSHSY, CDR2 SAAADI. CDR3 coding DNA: TGCGCCAGCAGTGAGGGAAGTACTACTTACAATGAGCAGTTCTTC. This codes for CASSEGSTTYNEQFF.

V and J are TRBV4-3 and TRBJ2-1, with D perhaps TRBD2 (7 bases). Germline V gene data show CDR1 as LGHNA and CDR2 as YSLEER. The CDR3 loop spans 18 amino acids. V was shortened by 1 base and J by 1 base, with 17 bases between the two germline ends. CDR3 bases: TGCGCCAGCAGCCAAGGACCGGGGGGCGTAAATTCCTACAATGAGCAGTTCTTC. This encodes CASSQGPGGVNSYNEQFF.

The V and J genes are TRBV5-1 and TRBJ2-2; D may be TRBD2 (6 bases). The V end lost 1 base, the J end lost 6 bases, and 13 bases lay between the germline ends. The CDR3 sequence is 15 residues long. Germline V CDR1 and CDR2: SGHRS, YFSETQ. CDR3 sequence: CASSLTGERSGELFF. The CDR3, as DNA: TGCGCCAGCAGCTTGACGGGAGAAAGATCCGGGGAGCTGTTTTTT.

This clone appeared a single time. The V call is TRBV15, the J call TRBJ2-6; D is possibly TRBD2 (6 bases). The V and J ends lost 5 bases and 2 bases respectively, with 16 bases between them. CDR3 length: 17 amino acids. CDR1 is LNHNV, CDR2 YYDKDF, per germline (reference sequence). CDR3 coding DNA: TGTGCCACCAGCCCTTGGGGAGGCCAGACTGGGGCCAACGTCCTGACTTTC. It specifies CATSPWGGQTGANVLTF.

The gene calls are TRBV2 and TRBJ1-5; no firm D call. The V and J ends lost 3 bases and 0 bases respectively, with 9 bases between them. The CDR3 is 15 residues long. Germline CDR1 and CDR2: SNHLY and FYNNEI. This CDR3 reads CASSDGGYSNQPQHF. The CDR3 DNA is TGTGCCAGCAGTGATGGAGGGTATAGCAATCAGCCCCAGCATTTT.

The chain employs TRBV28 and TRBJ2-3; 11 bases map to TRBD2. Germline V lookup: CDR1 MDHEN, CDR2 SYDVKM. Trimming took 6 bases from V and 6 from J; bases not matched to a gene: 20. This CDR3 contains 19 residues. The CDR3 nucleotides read TGTGCCAGCAGCCGCCCCCCGGGGACTAGCGGAGACCACAGGGATACGCAGTATTTT. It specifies CASSRPPGTSGDHRDTQYF. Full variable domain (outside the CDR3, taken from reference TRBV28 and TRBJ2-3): DVKVTQSSRYLVKRTGEKVFLECVQDMDHENMFWYRQDPGLGLRLIYFSYDVKMKEKGDIPEGYSVSREKKERFSLILESASTNQTSMYLCASSRPPGTSGDHRDTQYFGPGTRLTVL.

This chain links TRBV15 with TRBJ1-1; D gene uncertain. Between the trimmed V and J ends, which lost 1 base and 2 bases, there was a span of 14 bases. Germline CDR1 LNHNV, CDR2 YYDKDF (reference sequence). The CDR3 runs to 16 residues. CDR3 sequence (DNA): TGTGCCACCAGCAGAGTTCCTTGGCCGTTAAACACTGAAGCTTTCTTT. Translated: CATSRVPWPLNTEAFF.

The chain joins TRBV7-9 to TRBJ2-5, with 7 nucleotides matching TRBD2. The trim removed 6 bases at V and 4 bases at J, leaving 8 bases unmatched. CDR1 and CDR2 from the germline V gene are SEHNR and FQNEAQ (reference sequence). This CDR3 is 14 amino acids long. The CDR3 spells CASRSGLGRETQYF. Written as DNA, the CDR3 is TGTGCCAGCAGATCTGGACTAGGGCGAGAGACCCAGTACTTC.

The CDR3 here is CASSQDPLGGRRYEQYF. The CDR3 bases are TGCGCCAGCAGCCAAGATCCCCTCGGGGGACGACGCTACGAGCAGTACTTC. The chain joins TRBV4-3 to TRBJ2-7; tentative D call: TRBD2 (6 bases). The CDR3 loop spans 17 amino acids. The V and J ends lost 0 bases and 3 bases respectively, with 18 bases between them. In germline, CDR1 is LGHNA, CDR2 YSLEER.

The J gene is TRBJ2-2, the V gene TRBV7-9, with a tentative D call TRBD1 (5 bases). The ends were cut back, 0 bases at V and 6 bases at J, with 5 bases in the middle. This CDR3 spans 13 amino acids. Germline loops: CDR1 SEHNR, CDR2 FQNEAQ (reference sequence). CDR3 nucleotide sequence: TGTGCCAGCAGCTTAGCGGGGCCCGGGGAGCTGTTTTTT. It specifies CASSLAGPGELFF.

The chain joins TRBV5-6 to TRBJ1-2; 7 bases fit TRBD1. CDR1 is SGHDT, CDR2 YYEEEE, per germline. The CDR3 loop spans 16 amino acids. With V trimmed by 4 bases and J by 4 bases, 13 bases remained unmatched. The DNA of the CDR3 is TGTGCCAGCAGCCCCGCCCTTGGAGGGGGCACCTATGGCTACACCTTC. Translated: CASSPALGGGTYGYTF. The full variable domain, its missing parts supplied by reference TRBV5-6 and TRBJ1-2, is DAGVTQSPTHLIKTRGQQVTLRCSPKSGHDTVSWYQQALGQGPQFIFQYYEEEERQRGNFPDRFSGHQFPNYSSELNVNALLLGDSALYLCASSPALGGGTYGYTFGSGTRLTVV.

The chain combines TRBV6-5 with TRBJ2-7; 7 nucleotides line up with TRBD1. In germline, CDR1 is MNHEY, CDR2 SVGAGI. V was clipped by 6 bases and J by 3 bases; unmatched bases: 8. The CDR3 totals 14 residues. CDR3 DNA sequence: TGTGCCAGCAGAGAGGACAGGCCTCTCTACGAGCAGTACTTC. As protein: CASREDRPLYEQYF.

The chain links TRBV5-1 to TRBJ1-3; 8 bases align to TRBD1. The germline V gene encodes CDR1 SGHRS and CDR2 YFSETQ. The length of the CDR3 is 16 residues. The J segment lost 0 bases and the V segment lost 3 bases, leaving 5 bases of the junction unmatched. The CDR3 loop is CASSSQGQDSGNTIYF. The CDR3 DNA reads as TGCGCCAGCAGCTCCCAGGGACAGGACTCTGGAAACACCATATATTTT.

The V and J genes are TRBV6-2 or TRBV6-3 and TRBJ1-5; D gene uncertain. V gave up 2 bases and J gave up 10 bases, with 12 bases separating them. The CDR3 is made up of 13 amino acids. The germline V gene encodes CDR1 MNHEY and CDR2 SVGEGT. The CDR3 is CASSYGERKPQHF. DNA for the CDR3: TGTGCCAGCAGTTACGGGGAGAGGAAACCCCAGCATTTT.